Shown below are 32 T cell receptor beta chains from a single sample sequenced in a study of control samples from healthy donors and cancer patients. The assay was immunoSEQ multiplex PCR, and TCRdb's table has in-frame clones only and misses some. The sample carries around 140,000 clones, roughly 89% recorded once. The source material was blood. These receptors all stem from a man aged 18 to 30 in good health.

This clone was counted only a few times. The rearrangement links TRBV6-4 to TRBJ2-7, with 10 bases fitting TRBD1. Germline V gene lookup returns CDR1 MRHNA and CDR2 SNTAGT. This CDR3 contains 13 residues. V shed 6 bases and J 5 bases; nucleotides not matched to a gene: 4. CDR3 region: CASRDRGFHEQYF. The CDR3 nucleotides read TGTGCCAGCAGGGACAGGGGGTTTCACGAGCAGTACTTC.

V is TRBV10-1 and J is TRBJ2-1, with 10 bases fitting TRBD2. The CDR3 contains 14 residues. Per germline, CDR1 WNHNN and CDR2 SYGVQD (reference sequence). V shed 6 bases, J shed 6 bases, and the junction held 5 bases outside the gene matches. CDR3 nucleotide sequence: TGCGCCAGCAGCCGGAGCGGGGGGGCCAATGAGCAGTTCTTC. Its protein is CASSRSGGANEQFF.

V is TRBV6-5 and J is TRBJ2-3, with D maybe TRBD1 (6 bases). Germline V gene lookup returns CDR1 MNHEY and CDR2 SVGAGI. The CDR3 runs 14 residues. V lost 6 bases and J 4 bases, leaving 14 bases between the germline ends. The CDR3 loop is CASSGTWTSDTQYF. CDR3 bases: TGTGCCAGCAGCGGGACATGGACATCAGATACGCAGTATTTT.

The chain uses TRBV29-1 and TRBJ2-2; possibly TRBD1 for D (5 bases). Trimming shortened V by 2 bases and J by 10 bases, and 11 bases separated the two germline ends. The CDR3 has 12 residues. Germline V lookup: CDR1 SQVTM, CDR2 ANQGSEA. The DNA of the CDR3 is TGCAGCGTTGAAACAGGAGACGTGGAGCTGTTTTTT. This sequence encodes CSVETGDVELFF.

V and J are TRBV3-1 (or the pseudogene TRBV3-2) and TRBJ2-5, with D uncertain. V lost 3 bases to trimming and J lost 9 bases, with 14 bases between them. The CDR3 has 13 amino acids. Germline assignment: CDR1 LGHDT and CDR2 YNNKEL (reference sequence). CDR3 coding DNA: TGTGCCAGCAGCCATGCCTCTCTCAGGTCCCAGTACTTC. Residues: CASSHASLRSQYF.

The gene calls are TRBV4-1 and TRBJ2-7, with 12 bases fitting TRBD2. CDR1 is MGHRA, CDR2 YSYEKL, per germline. After removal of 2 bases from V and 4 bases from J, the junction contained 3 bases not matched to a gene. This CDR3 is 15 amino acids long. CDR3: CASSQRTSGVYEQYF. The CDR3 coding sequence is TGCGCCAGCAGCCAAAGGACTAGCGGGGTATACGAGCAGTACTTC.

The V call is TRBV9, the J call TRBJ1-1; D unclear. The CDR3 totals 12 residues. V was cut by 4 bases and J by 3 bases, with 7 bases left in between. Germline V CDR1 and CDR2: SGDLS, YYNGEE. The CDR3 nucleotides read TGTGCCAGCAGCCCCGAGGACACTGAAGCTTTCTTT. Encoded protein: CASSPEDTEAFF. The full variable domain, in which reference TRBV9 and TRBJ1-1 provide the parts outside the CDR3, is DSGVTQTPKHLITATGQRVTLRCSPRSGDLSVYWYQQSLDQGLQFLIQYYNGEERAKGNILERFSAQQFPDLHSELNLSSLELGDSALYFCASSPEDTEAFFGQGTRLTVV.

V usage is TRBV5-6 and J usage is TRBJ2-5; 9 positions agree with TRBD2. CDR1 and CDR2 (germline): SGHDT, YYEEEE. The CDR3 runs to 16 residues. The V and J ends lost 0 bases and 1 base, in that order; junction bases with no gene match: 4. This CDR3 is CASSLVLRGGQETQYF. CDR3 nucleotides: TGTGCCAGCAGCTTGGTGTTGCGGGGGGGCCAAGAGACCCAGTACTTC.

The chain employs TRBV6-5 and TRBJ1-2; D is unresolved. CDR3 length: 10 amino acids. Between the trimmed V and J ends, which lost 6 bases and 6 bases, there was a span of 5 bases. Germline CDR1 and CDR2: MNHEY and SVGAGI. The CDR3 DNA reads TGTGCCAGCAGGGTCGATGGCTACACCTTC. This translates into CASRVDGYTF.

The rearrangement uses TRBV10-3 and TRBJ1-4; D uncertain. Germline CDR1 is ENHRY and CDR2 is SYGVKD. V lost 3 bases and J lost 5, with 7 bases in between. This CDR3 is built from 13 residues. DNA of the CDR3: TGTGCCATCAGTGATGGTAGCAATGAAAAACTGTTTTTT. The encoded protein is CAISDGSNEKLFF.

This CDR3 reads CASSQDTGGVYQPQHF. The CDR3 DNA is TGCGCCAGCAGCCAAGATACAGGCGGGGTTTATCAGCCCCAGCATTTT. The gene calls are TRBV4-1 and TRBJ1-5; D might be TRBD1 (5 bases). CDR3 length: 16 residues. Germline CDR1 MGHRA, CDR2 YSYEKL. Trimming left V 0 bases short and J 5 bases short, with 14 bases between.

CDR3 sequence (DNA): TGTGCCAGCAGCCCCCGGACTAGCGGGGGTAGGACCGGGGAGCTGTTTTTT. Its protein product is CASSPRTSGGRTGELFF. This rearrangement joins TRBV3-1 (or the pseudogene TRBV3-2) to TRBJ2-2; 13 bases line up with TRBD2. This CDR3 is built from 17 residues. The junction had 7 bases not matched to a gene; V was cut back by 4 bases and J by 5 bases. The germline CDR1 and CDR2 sequences are LGHDT and YNNKEL (reference sequence).

J is TRBJ2-6 and V is TRBV5-1, with D possibly TRBD2 on 5 matching bases. Germline-derived CDR1 and CDR2 are SGHRS and YFSETQ. The V gene lost 0 bases and the J gene lost 2 bases, with 6 bases spanning the gap. The CDR3 is 15 amino acids. CDR3 protein: CASSLEGAGANVLTF. The DNA for the CDR3 is TGCGCCAGCAGCTTGGAGGGAGCTGGGGCCAACGTCCTGACTTTC.

The chain links TRBV7-3 to TRBJ2-5; 10 bases align to TRBD2. Trimming took 6 bases from V and 2 from J; bases not matched to a gene: 6. CDR3 size: 15 residues. CDR1 and CDR2 (germline): SGHTA, FQGTGA. The CDR3 region is CASSRTSGSQETQYF. In DNA, the CDR3 is TGTGCCAGCAGTCGGACTAGCGGTTCTCAAGAGACCCAGTACTTC. Full variable domain (rest looked up from reference TRBV7-3 and TRBJ2-5): GAGVSQTPSNKVTEKGKYVELRCDPISGHTALYWYRQSLGQGPEFLIYFQGTGAADDSGLPNDRFFAVRPEGSVSTLKIQRTERGDSAVYLCASSRTSGSQETQYFGPGTRLLVL.

The chain couples TRBV18 to TRBJ1-2; perhaps TRBD1 as D (6 bases). Between the trimmed V and J ends, which lost 3 bases and 6 bases, there was a span of 11 bases. This CDR3 comprises 13 residues. Germline V gives CDR1 KGHSH, CDR2 LQKENI. CDR3 DNA sequence: TGTGCCAGCTCACCGCAGGGGTTACATGGCTACACCTTC. Its protein product is CASSPQGLHGYTF.

The rearrangement uses TRBV28 and TRBJ1-6, with D uncertain. Germline CDR1 is MDHEN and CDR2 is SYDVKM. The CDR3 sequence is 16 residues long. Trimming removed 9 bases from V and 0 bases from J, with 15 bases in between. The CDR3 loop reads CASSPQVSSYNSPLHF. The CDR3 region has the DNA TGTGCCAGTAGTCCCCAAGTTAGCTCCTATAATTCACCCCTCCACTTT.

This rearrangement joins TRBV7-3 to TRBJ2-7; D is unclear. Per the germline V gene, CDR1 is SGHTA and CDR2 is FQGTGA. V gave up 5 bases and J gave up 1 base, with 12 bases separating them. This CDR3 is 14 amino acids long. Written as DNA, the CDR3 is TGTGCCAGCAGCCTATCCCCTCTATCCTACGAGCAGTACTTC. This gives the protein CASSLSPLSYEQYF.

The chain employs TRBV19 and TRBJ1-6; D is undetermined. The V gene's germline CDR1 is LNHDA and CDR2 SQIVND (reference sequence). The CDR3 has 16 residues. Trimming took 2 bases from V and 8 from J, leaving 16 bases between them. CDR3 in DNA: TGTGCCAGTAGTATACCCCAGTCAGGCTCATATTCACCCCTCCACTTT. This sequence encodes CASSIPQSGSYSPLHF.

This chain connects TRBV20-1 to TRBJ2-5; 11 bases are shared with TRBD2. The V segment lost 3 bases and the J segment 5 bases; nucleotides outside the gene matches: 11. The length of the CDR3 is 16 residues. The germline gives CDR1 DFQATT, CDR2 SNEGSKA (reference sequence). In DNA form, the CDR3 reads TGCAGTGCTAGTGGCTCACTAGCGGGGGTTCGGGAGACCCAGTACTTC. This translates into CSASGSLAGVRETQYF.

The V and J genes are TRBV30 and TRBJ2-2; 11 bases map to TRBD2. V lost 0 bases to trimming and J lost 1 base; unmatched junction nucleotides: 7. The CDR3 covers 18 residues. Per the germline V gene, CDR1 is GTSNPN and CDR2 is SVGIG (reference sequence). CDR3 bases: TGTGCCTGGAGTGTATGGAGGCTAGCGGGGGGGAACACCGGGGAGCTGTTTTTT. This codes for CAWSVWRLAGGNTGELFF.

The CDR3 sequence is CASRRGVGTYNSPLHF. In nucleotides, the CDR3 is TGTGCCAGCCGAAGGGGGGTAGGGACCTATAATTCACCCCTCCACTTT. The V and J genes are TRBV2 and TRBJ1-6, with TRBD1 as a possible D gene (6 bases). The CDR3 consists of 16 residues. The germline V and J ends were trimmed by 8 bases and 2 bases, with 16 bases remaining between them. CDR1 and CDR2 from the germline V gene are SNHLY and FYNNEI. Full variable domain (remainder filled in from reference TRBV2 and TRBJ1-6): EPEVTQTPSHQVTQMGQEVILRCVPISNHLYFYWYRQILGQKVEFLVSFYNNEISEKSEIFDDQFSVERPDGSNFTLKIRSTKLEDSAMYFCASRRGVGTYNSPLHFGNGTRLTVT.

This chain links TRBV6-2 or TRBV6-3 with TRBJ2-3; the D call may be TRBD1 or TRBD2 (5 bases each). V lost 6 bases and J lost 1, with 17 bases in between. This CDR3 is built from 16 residues. Germline assignment: CDR1 MNHEY and CDR2 SVGEGT. The chain's CDR3 is CASSRPLGVGTDTQYF. The CDR3 nucleotides are TGTGCCAGCAGCCGACCATTGGGGGTTGGCACAGATACGCAGTATTTT.

This clone was seen once. CDR3 bases: TGTGCCAGCAGCCAAGACCCCGCGGTCTACTCTGGAAACACCATATATTTT. Residues: CASSQDPAVYSGNTIYF. This chain links TRBV3-1 (or the pseudogene TRBV3-2) with TRBJ1-3; D remains ambiguous. V lost 0 bases and J 0 bases, leaving 12 bases between the germline ends. The CDR3 runs 17 residues. Germline assignment: CDR1 LGHDT and CDR2 YNNKEL (reference sequence).

This clone was recorded only once. The chain recombines TRBV29-1 with TRBJ1-2; the D is unclear. From germline, CDR1 is SQVTM and CDR2 ANQGSEA. This CDR3 has 16 amino acids. Between the trimmed V and J ends, which lost 2 bases and 4 bases, there was a span of 20 bases. CDR3 sequence reads: CSVEISPLSSTYGYTF. The CDR3 DNA reads TGCAGCGTTGAAATATCGCCCCTCTCCTCCACCTATGGCTACACCTTC.

This sequence joins TRBV9 and TRBJ1-2; no clear D. In germline, CDR1 is SGDLS, CDR2 YYNGEE. V was trimmed by 4 bases and J by 3 bases, leaving 31 bases between them. CDR3 length equals 20 residues. In DNA form, the CDR3 reads TGTGCCAGCAGCTTCTTACCCGGGAGTGTGGGGATGCAATCGGACTATGGCTACACCTTC. It specifies CASSFLPGSVGMQSDYGYTF.

The genes are TRBV14 and TRBJ1-6, with 7 bases lining up with TRBD1. The trim removed 3 bases at V and 9 bases at J, leaving 8 bases unmatched. CDR1 and CDR2 (germline): SGHDN, FVKESK. CDR3 length: 15 residues. In DNA, the CDR3 is TGTGCCAGCAGCCAGAGGGACAGCGGGCTTTCACCCCTCCACTTT. This translates into CASSQRDSGLSPLHF.

This chain connects TRBV7-2 to TRBJ1-5; weak D call: TRBD1 (5 bases). The CDR3 is made up of 16 amino acids. V lost 0 bases and J 3 bases, leaving 12 bases between the germline ends. Looked up from germline, CDR1 is SGHTA and CDR2 is FQGNSA. The DNA of the CDR3 is TGTGCCAGCAGCTTAGCGCAGGGTTTGATCAATCAGCCCCAGCATTTT. It encodes CASSLAQGLINQPQHF.

The chain carries TRBV19 and TRBJ2-2; TRBD2 matches at 7 bases. The length of the CDR3 is 12 residues. Germline V gene lookup returns CDR1 LNHDA and CDR2 SQIVND (reference sequence). The V and J ends lost 9 bases and 7 bases, in that order; junction bases with no gene match: 5. CDR3 in DNA: TGTGCCAGCCGCGGGGGATTCGGGGAGCTGTTTTTT. Translation: CASRGGFGELFF. The full variable domain, in which reference TRBV19 and TRBJ2-2 provide the parts outside the CDR3, is DGGITQSPKYLFRKEGQNVTLSCEQNLNHDAMYWYRQDPGQGLRLIYYSQIVNDFQKGDIAEGYSVSREKKESFPLTVTSAQKNPTAFYLCASRGGFGELFFGEGSRLTVL.

The chain employs TRBV7-9 and TRBJ2-3; a possible D gene is TRBD1 (5 bases). The CDR3 is 17 residues long. Trimming pared 5 bases from V and 2 bases from J, leaving 20 bases between. CDR1 is SEHNR and CDR2 is FQNEAQ in the germline V gene (reference sequence). The CDR3 nucleotides are TGTGCCAGCAGCCCCATCGACAGCTCAACTTCCACAGATACGCAGTATTTT. Translating it yields CASSPIDSSTSTDTQYF.

The sample holds many counts of this clone. The chain recombines TRBV7-2 with TRBJ1-4; no reliable D call. The CDR3 spans 15 residues. Germline V gene data show CDR1 as SGHTA and CDR2 as FQGNSA. V dropped 6 bases and J dropped 0 bases, with 11 bases sitting between them. The DNA of the CDR3 is TGTGCCAGCAGTCTCGTGCCTGCAACTAATGAAAAACTGTTTTTT. It translates to CASSLVPATNEKLFF.

The chain recombines TRBV9 with TRBJ1-5; tentatively, D is TRBD1 (5 bases). Trimming left V 3 bases short and J 6 bases short, with 10 bases between. CDR1 is SGDLS and CDR2 is YYNGEE in the germline V gene. CDR3 length: 13 residues. CDR3 in amino acids: CASSGGVGQPQHF. The CDR3 coding sequence is TGTGCCAGCAGCGGGGGGGTCGGTCAGCCCCAGCATTTT.

The sample holds one count of this clone. This sequence joins TRBV6-5 and TRBJ2-5, with 7 bases identical to TRBD2. From germline, CDR1 is MNHEY and CDR2 SVGAGI. Trimming removed 4 bases from V and 3 bases from J; junction bases left unmatched: 8. The CDR3 is 15 amino acids. CDR3 residues: CASSWRGSGEETQYF. The CDR3 region has the DNA TGTGCCAGCAGTTGGCGGGGGAGCGGGGAAGAGACCCAGTACTTC.